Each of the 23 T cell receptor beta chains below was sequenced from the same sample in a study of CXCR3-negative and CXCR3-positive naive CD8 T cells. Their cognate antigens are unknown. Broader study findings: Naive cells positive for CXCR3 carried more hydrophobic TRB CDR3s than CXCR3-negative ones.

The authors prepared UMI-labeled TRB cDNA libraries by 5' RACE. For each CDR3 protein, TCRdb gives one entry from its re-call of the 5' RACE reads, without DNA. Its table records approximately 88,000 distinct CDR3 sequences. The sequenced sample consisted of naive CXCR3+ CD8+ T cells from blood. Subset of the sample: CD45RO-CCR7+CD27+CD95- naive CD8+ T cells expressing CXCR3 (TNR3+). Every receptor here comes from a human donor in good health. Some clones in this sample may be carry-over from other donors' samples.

This CDR3 is CSVGDTMNTEAFF. The chain couples TRBV29-1 to TRBJ1-1; TCRdb gives TRBD1 as the D gene, but with no DNA this cannot be confirmed. Per the germline V gene, CDR1 is SQVTM and CDR2 is ANQGSEA. This CDR3 contains 13 residues. Using reference TRBV29-1 and TRBJ1-1 for the parts outside the CDR3, the full variable domain is SAVISQKPSRDICQRGTSLTIQCQVDSQVTMMFWYRQQPGQSLTLIATANQGSEATYESGFVIDKFPISRPNLTFSTLTVSNMSPEDSSIYLCSVGDTMNTEAFFGQGTRLTVV.

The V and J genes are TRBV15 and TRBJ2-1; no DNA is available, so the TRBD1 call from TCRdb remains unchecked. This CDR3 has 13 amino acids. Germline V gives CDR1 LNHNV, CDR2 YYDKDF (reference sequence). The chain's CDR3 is CATSSRRDREQFF.

The CDR3 sequence is CASALAGGLWYEQFF. The chain combines TRBV12-5 with TRBJ2-1; no DNA is available, so the TRBD2 call from TCRdb remains unchecked. CDR1 is LGHNT and CDR2 is FRNRAP in the germline V gene. The CDR3 is made up of 15 amino acids.

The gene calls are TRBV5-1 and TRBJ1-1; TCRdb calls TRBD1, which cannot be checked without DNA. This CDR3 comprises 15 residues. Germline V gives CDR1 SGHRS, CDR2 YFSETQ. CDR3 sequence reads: CASRKDRETNTEAFF. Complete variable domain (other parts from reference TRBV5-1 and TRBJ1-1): KAGVTQTPRYLIKTRGQQVTLSCSPISGHRSVSWYQQTPGQGLQFLFEYFSETQRNKGNFPGRFSGRQFSNSRSEMNVSTLELGDSALYLCASRKDRETNTEAFFGQGTRLTVV.

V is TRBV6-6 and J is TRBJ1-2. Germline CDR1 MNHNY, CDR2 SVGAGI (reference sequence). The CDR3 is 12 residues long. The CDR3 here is CASSFLEGGYTF.

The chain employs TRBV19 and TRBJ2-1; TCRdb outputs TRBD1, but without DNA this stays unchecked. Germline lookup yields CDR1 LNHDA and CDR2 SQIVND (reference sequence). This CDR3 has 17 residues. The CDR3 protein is CASSPSGTGAPFDEQFF.

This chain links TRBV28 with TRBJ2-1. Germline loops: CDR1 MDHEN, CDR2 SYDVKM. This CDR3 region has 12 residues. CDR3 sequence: CASIQGVDEQFF.

The chain's CDR3 is CASSVAGGTDTQYF. The chain has TRBV19 and TRBJ2-3; the TRBD1 assignment by TCRdb is unverifiable without DNA. CDR3 length equals 14 residues. Per germline, CDR1 LNHDA and CDR2 SQIVND (reference sequence).

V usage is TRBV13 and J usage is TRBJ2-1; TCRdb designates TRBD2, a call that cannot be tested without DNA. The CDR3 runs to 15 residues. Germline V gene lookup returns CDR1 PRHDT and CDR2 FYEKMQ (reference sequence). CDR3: CASSLPAGSHNEQFF.

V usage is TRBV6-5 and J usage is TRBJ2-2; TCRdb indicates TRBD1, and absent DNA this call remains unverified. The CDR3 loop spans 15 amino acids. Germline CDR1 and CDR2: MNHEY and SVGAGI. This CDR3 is CASTITGGSTGELFF.

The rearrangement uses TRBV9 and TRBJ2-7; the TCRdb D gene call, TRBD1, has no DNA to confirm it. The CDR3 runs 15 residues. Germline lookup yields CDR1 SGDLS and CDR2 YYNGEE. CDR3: CASSVGRDSSYEQYF.

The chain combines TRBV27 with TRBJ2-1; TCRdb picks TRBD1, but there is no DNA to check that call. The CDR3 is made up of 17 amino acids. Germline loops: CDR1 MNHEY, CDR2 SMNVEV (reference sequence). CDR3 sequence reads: CASSPLEGGWLVNEQFF.

The CDR3 sequence: CASSSEGNTEAFF. The chain employs TRBV7-9 and TRBJ1-1. Germline CDR1 is SEHNR and CDR2 is FQNEAQ (reference sequence). The CDR3 totals 13 residues. Looking up the rest from reference TRBV7-9 and TRBJ1-1 gives the full variable domain: DTGVSQNPRHKITKRGQNVTFRCDPISEHNRLYWYRQTLGQGPEFLTYFQNEAQLEKSRLLSDRFSAERPKGSFSTLEIQRTEQGDSAMYLCASSSEGNTEAFFGQGTRLTVV.

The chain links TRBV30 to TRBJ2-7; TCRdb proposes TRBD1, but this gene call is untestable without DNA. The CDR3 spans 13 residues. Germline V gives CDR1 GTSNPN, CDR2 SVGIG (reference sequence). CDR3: CAWSVAGHYEQYF.

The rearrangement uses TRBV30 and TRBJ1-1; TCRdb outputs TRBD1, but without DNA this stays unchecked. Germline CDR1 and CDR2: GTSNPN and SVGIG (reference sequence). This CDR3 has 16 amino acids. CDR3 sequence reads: CAWSGGTVPPHTEAFF.

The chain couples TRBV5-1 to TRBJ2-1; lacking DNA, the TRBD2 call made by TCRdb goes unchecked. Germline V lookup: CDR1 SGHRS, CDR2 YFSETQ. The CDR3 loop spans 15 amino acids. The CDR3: CASSPGLADYNEQFF.

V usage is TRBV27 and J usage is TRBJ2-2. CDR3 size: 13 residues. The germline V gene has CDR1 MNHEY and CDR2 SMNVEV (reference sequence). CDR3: CASSSVNTGELFF.

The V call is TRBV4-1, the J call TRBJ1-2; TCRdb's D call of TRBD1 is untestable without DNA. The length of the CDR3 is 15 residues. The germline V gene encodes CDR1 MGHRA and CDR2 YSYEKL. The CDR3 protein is CASSQGVGQLYGYTF.

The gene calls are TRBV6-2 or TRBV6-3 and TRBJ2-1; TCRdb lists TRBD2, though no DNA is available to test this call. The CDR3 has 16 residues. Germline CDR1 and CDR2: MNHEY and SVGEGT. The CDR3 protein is CASRPTSGSPHNEQFF.

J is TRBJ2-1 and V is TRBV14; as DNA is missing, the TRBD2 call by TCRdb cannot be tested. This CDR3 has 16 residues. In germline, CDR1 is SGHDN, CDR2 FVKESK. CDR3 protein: CASSQSGGYSYNEQFF.

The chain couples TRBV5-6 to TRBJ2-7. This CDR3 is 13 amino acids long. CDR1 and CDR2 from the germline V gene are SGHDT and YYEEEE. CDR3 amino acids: CASSWVGSYEQYF. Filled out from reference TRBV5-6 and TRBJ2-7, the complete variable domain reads DAGVTQSPTHLIKTRGQQVTLRCSPKSGHDTVSWYQQALGQGPQFIFQYYEEEERQRGNFPDRFSGHQFPNYSSELNVNALLLGDSALYLCASSWVGSYEQYFGPGTRLTVT.

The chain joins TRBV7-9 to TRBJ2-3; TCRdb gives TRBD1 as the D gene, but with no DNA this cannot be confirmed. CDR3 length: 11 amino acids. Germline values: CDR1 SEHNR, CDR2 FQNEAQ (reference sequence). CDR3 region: CASTPGNTQYF.

The CDR3 region is CASSAAGGVEQYF. J is TRBJ2-7 and V is TRBV6-5; TCRdb names TRBD1, which stays unverified in the absence of DNA. The CDR3 is 13 residues long. Germline-derived CDR1 and CDR2 are MNHEY and SVGAGI.